The 2 T cell receptor beta chains below come from one sample, sequenced in a study of technical replicates of blood from four donors. Method: immunoSEQ multiplex PCR; TCRdb's copy keeps in-frame clones and lacks some. Of about 83,000 clones in the sample, 90% to 95% were seen once. Sequencing was done on a sample of T cells isolated from PBMCs. These receptors were collected from a human donor in good health.

The chain carries TRBV13 and TRBJ2-3, with TRBD2 identical over 12 bases. V was clipped by 0 bases and J by 5 bases; unmatched bases: 0. Germline V lookup: CDR1 PRHDT, CDR2 FYEKMQ (reference sequence). This CDR3 has 15 residues. The CDR3 coding sequence is TGTGCCAGCAGCTTAGGGGGACTAGCGGGAGATACGCAGTATTTT. Translating it yields CASSLGGLAGDTQYF.

This chain uses TRBV29-1 with TRBJ2-1; a possible D gene is TRBD1 (5 bases). The V gene's germline CDR1 is SQVTM and CDR2 ANQGSEA. The CDR3 sequence is 16 residues long. The germline V and J ends were trimmed by 3 bases and 0 bases, with 15 bases remaining between them. In DNA form, the CDR3 reads TGCAGCGTTGACCCCCCAGGGCTGAGCTCCTACAATGAGCAGTTCTTC. It specifies CSVDPPGLSSYNEQFF.